This T cell receptor beta chain was identified during a study of naive and memory T cell subsets. This CDR3 is built from 16 residues. Germline V gene sequence: CDR1 MDHEN, CDR2 SYDVKM. Trimming shortened V by 5 bases and J by 6 bases, and 20 bases separated the two germline ends. CD8 T cells were positively selected from what remained after CD4 positive selection. Two oligonucleotides, mixed equimolar, formed the beta constant-region primer covering TRBC1 and TRBC2. MiXCR was run by TCRdb on the UMI-ligation and nested PCR reads, yielding one entry per CDR3 protein. The sample yields roughly 91,000 distinct CDR3 sequences, over 10% seen once.

The sequenced sample consisted of central memory CD4+ T cells from blood. This TCR came from a human donor in good health. This chain uses TRBV28 with TRBJ2-1, with D tentatively TRBD1 or TRBD2 (7 bases each). The DNA for the CDR3 is TGTGCCAGCAGTGCCCAGGGGGGCGGGAGATCCAATGAGCAGTTCTTC. This gives the protein CASSAQGGGRSNEQFF.